A selection of T cell receptor beta chains follows, all from one sample in a study of TIL therapy for anti-PD-1-resistant metastatic lung cancer. Assay used: immunoSEQ multiplex PCR; TCRdb lists only in-frame clones, some missing. The top ten clones hold around 7.7% of a sample with thousands of clones, 60% to 70% of them seen once. Here the sequenced sample was tumor tissue, taken at baseline. The origin of the receptors is a person aged 25 to 80 with non-small cell lung cancer. Each CDR3 is given with its conserved first and last residue. D genes are given only for firm matches. Clone size is given for some rows only: seen once, a few or many times, or a class if the clone is expanded.

CDR3nt: TGTGCCAGCAGCGGCACTGCCAGGGAGACCCAGTACTTC
CDR3aa: CASSGTARETQYF
v_gene: TRBV9
abundance: .
d_gene: .
j_gene: TRBJ2-5

CDR3nt: TGTGCCAGCAGCCAAGATCGGGGCCAGGGCTCGGTACGTGGCTACACCTTC
CDR3aa: CASSQDRGQGSVRGYTF
v_gene: TRBV14
abundance: .
d_gene: .
j_gene: TRBJ1-2

CDR3nt: TGTGCCAGTAGTACCCTAGCGGGGGAAATCAATGAGCAGTTCTTC
CDR3aa: CASSTLAGEINEQFF
v_gene: TRBV19
abundance: few
d_gene: TRBD2
j_gene: TRBJ2-1

CDR3nt: TGTGCCAGCAGCTTGGATAATTCGGGACAGATCCGTCTCAAGCAGTACTTC
CDR3aa: CASSLDNSGQIRLKQYF
v_gene: TRBV5-5
abundance: .
d_gene: TRBD1
j_gene: TRBJ2-7

CDR3nt: TGTGCCAGCACGTCGGGTGATACGCAGTATTTT
CDR3aa: CASTSGDTQYF
v_gene: TRBV2
abundance: .
d_gene: .
j_gene: TRBJ2-3

CDR3nt: TGCGCCAGCAGCTACCTACTAGCGGGAGGGACCGGGGAGCTGTTTTTT
CDR3aa: CASSYLLAGGTGELFF
v_gene: TRBV5-1
abundance: few
d_gene: TRBD2
j_gene: TRBJ2-2

CDR3nt: TGTGCCATCAGTGATGAAGGACTAGCGCATGAGCAGTTCTTC
CDR3aa: CAISDEGLAHEQFF
v_gene: TRBV10-3
abundance: .
d_gene: TRBD2
j_gene: TRBJ2-1

CDR3nt: TGTGCCAGCAGTGACCAGGGACGGGGCCATCAGCCCCAGCATTTT
CDR3aa: CASSDQGRGHQPQHF
v_gene: TRBV6-2/TRBV6-3
abundance: few
d_gene: .
j_gene: TRBJ1-5

CDR3nt: TGCGCCAGCAGCTTGGAGGGGACTCTAGCGAGGGAGCTGTTTTTT
CDR3aa: CASSLEGTLARELFF
v_gene: TRBV5-1
abundance: .
d_gene: .
j_gene: TRBJ2-2

CDR3nt: TGTGCCACCAGCAGAGGGGGGGGAGAGAGTACTGAAGCTTTCTTT
CDR3aa: CATSRGGGESTEAFF
v_gene: TRBV15
abundance: .
d_gene: .
j_gene: TRBJ1-1

CDR3nt: TGTGCCAGCAGCCCTCTCCGGGGGGCCTACACCGGGGAGCTGTTTTTT
CDR3aa: CASSPLRGAYTGELFF
v_gene: TRBV11-2
abundance: .
d_gene: .
j_gene: TRBJ2-2

CDR3nt: TGCGCCAGCAGCGCAAATCCGCTAGCGGGGGACCAAGAGACCCAGTACTTC
CDR3aa: CASSANPLAGDQETQYF
v_gene: TRBV5-1
abundance: .
d_gene: TRBD2
j_gene: TRBJ2-5

CDR3nt: TGTGCCAGCAGCTGGCCGACTAGCCCTGAGAGAGATACGCAGTATTTT
CDR3aa: CASSWPTSPERDTQYF
v_gene: TRBV6-2/TRBV6-3
abundance: .
d_gene: TRBD2
j_gene: TRBJ2-3

CDR3nt: TGTGCCAGCAGCTTAGCGGGGACAGGGGGTCAGCCCCAGCATTTT
CDR3aa: CASSLAGTGGQPQHF
v_gene: TRBV7-9
abundance: few
d_gene: TRBD1
j_gene: TRBJ1-5

CDR3nt: TGTGCCAGCGGGGTCCTAGGGGTGGGGGAGCAGTACTTC
CDR3aa: CASGVLGVGEQYF
v_gene: TRBV2
abundance: .
d_gene: .
j_gene: TRBJ2-7

CDR3nt: TGTGCCAGCAGTTACGATGGGACGGGAGATCAGCCCCAGCATTTT
CDR3aa: CASSYDGTGDQPQHF
v_gene: TRBV6-6
abundance: .
d_gene: .
j_gene: TRBJ1-5

CDR3nt: TGTGCCAGCAGTGCGGAAGGACGGGGTTTTTCACCCCTCCACTTT
CDR3aa: CASSAEGRGFSPLHF
v_gene: TRBV2
abundance: few
d_gene: .
j_gene: TRBJ1-6

CDR3nt: TGCAGCGTTGAAGACGGAGCTGGAAACACCATATATTTT
CDR3aa: CSVEDGAGNTIYF
v_gene: TRBV29-1
abundance: few
d_gene: .
j_gene: TRBJ1-3

CDR3nt: TGTGCCAGCAGCTTAGCACTAGCGGGAGGTAAATCTGGCGAGCAGTACTTC
CDR3aa: CASSLALAGGKSGEQYF
v_gene: TRBV11-2
abundance: once
d_gene: TRBD2
j_gene: TRBJ2-7

CDR3nt: TGTGCCAGTAGTATAGGGAGCGGGAGTGGGAAAACAGATACGCAGTATTTT
CDR3aa: CASSIGSGSGKTDTQYF
v_gene: TRBV19
abundance: .
d_gene: TRBD2
j_gene: TRBJ2-3

CDR3nt: TGTGCCTGGAGTGTAGGCAGGGGTGTAGGTGGCTACACCTTC
CDR3aa: CAWSVGRGVGGYTF
v_gene: TRBV30
abundance: .
d_gene: .
j_gene: TRBJ1-2

CDR3nt: TGTGCCAGCAGTTCCTGGGCCGGGACCCAAGAGACCCAGTACTTC
CDR3aa: CASSSWAGTQETQYF
v_gene: TRBV28
abundance: .
d_gene: .
j_gene: TRBJ2-5

CDR3nt: TGTGCCAGCAGCGTAGGTCATTGGGACAGCCAAGAGACCCAGTACTTC
CDR3aa: CASSVGHWDSQETQYF
v_gene: TRBV9
abundance: .
d_gene: TRBD1
j_gene: TRBJ2-5

CDR3nt: TGCGCCAGCAGTGTGGGGACAGGCACACAAGAGACCCAGTACTTC
CDR3aa: CASSVGTGTQETQYF
v_gene: TRBV10-2
abundance: .
d_gene: TRBD1
j_gene: TRBJ2-5

CDR3nt: TGTGCCAGTAGTCCCCGTTGGTCACTGAACACTGAAGCTTTCTTT
CDR3aa: CASSPRWSLNTEAFF
v_gene: TRBV19
abundance: few
d_gene: .
j_gene: TRBJ1-1

CDR3nt: TGTGCCTGGAGTTCTGGGAGTGGTCAGCCCCAGCATTTT
CDR3aa: CAWSSGSGQPQHF
v_gene: TRBV30
abundance: few
d_gene: .
j_gene: TRBJ1-5

CDR3nt: TGTGCCTGGAGTGGCAACAGGTACGGCTATGGCTACACCTTC
CDR3aa: CAWSGNRYGYGYTF
v_gene: TRBV30
abundance: medium-sized
d_gene: .
j_gene: TRBJ1-2

CDR3nt: TGTGCCAGCAGTTACTCGTACGACAGCCGCGGCTACACCTTC
CDR3aa: CASSYSYDSRGYTF
v_gene: TRBV6-5
abundance: .
d_gene: .
j_gene: TRBJ1-2

CDR3nt: TGTGCCAGCAGCCTCCAGAGCACAGGGGCCTACTATAATTCACCCCTCCACTTT
CDR3aa: CASSLQSTGAYYNSPLHF
v_gene: TRBV7-8
abundance: .
d_gene: TRBD1
j_gene: TRBJ1-6

CDR3nt: TGTGCCAGCAGCTTTCCGGGACAGGGCGTTTACGAGCAGTACTTC
CDR3aa: CASSFPGQGVYEQYF
v_gene: TRBV5-4
abundance: few
d_gene: TRBD1
j_gene: TRBJ2-7

CDR3nt: TGTGCCAGCAGTAGACTAGCGGGAGTATTCGAGCAGTACTTC
CDR3aa: CASSRLAGVFEQYF
v_gene: TRBV28
abundance: .
d_gene: TRBD2
j_gene: TRBJ2-7

CDR3nt: TGTGCCAGTAGTATCCCGAGGCGGCAGGGGGCGAGCAATCAGCCCCAGCATTTT
CDR3aa: CASSIPRRQGASNQPQHF
v_gene: TRBV19
abundance: .
d_gene: TRBD1
j_gene: TRBJ1-5